This T cell receptor beta chain emerged from a study of T-cell reconstitution after alpha-beta-depleted transplantation in children. J was trimmed by 5 bases and V by 3 bases; bases with no gene match: 0. The CDR3 has 13 residues. Germline lookup yields CDR1 ENHRY and CDR2 SYGVKD. This clonotype was seen more than once but under ten times. Unique molecular identifiers were incorporated into the prepared TCRbeta library. TCRdb redid the calling of the PCR reads with MiXCR, one entry per CDR3 protein. The sample has around 960,000 distinct CDR3 sequences; roughly 29% are singletons. This receptor was taken from a boy in the first two years of life who had a stem cell transplant for SCID, so the T cells may come from the graft donor. This specimen was PBMCs, mostly from graft donor cells, taken 360 days after TCRalphabeta/CD19-depleted stem cell transplant. The chain links TRBV10-3 to TRBJ2-2, with 7 bases fitting TRBD1. In DNA, the CDR3 is TGTGCCATCAGTGAACAGGGGACCGGGGAGCTGTTTTTT. As protein: CAISEQGTGELFF.